The clone carrying this T cell receptor (beta chain) was seen a few times. The lymph nodes were axillary draining lymph nodes from breast cancer patients. The source of the sample is a study of breast tumors, draining lymph nodes, adjacent tissues. The CDR3 loop spans 18 amino acids. Germline V lookup: CDR1 SGHNT, CDR2 YENEEA. Unmatched junction bases numbered 16, after V lost 9 bases and J lost 0 bases. Using its own MiXCR run on the multiplex PCR reads, TCRdb lists one record per CDR3 protein. This table has some 130,000 distinct CDR3 sequences, just under 20% appearing once. Sequencing was carried out using axillary lymph node tissue. This clonotype was sampled from a female donor with breast cancer. Some clones in this sample may be carry-over from other donors' samples. V is TRBV11-3 and J is TRBJ1-5; 8 bases match TRBD1. CDR3 DNA sequence: TGTGCCAGTGTCGTAGGCAGGGGGCTGTCTCGTAGCAATCAGCCCCAGCATTTT. Amino acid sequence: CASVVGRGLSRSNQPQHF.